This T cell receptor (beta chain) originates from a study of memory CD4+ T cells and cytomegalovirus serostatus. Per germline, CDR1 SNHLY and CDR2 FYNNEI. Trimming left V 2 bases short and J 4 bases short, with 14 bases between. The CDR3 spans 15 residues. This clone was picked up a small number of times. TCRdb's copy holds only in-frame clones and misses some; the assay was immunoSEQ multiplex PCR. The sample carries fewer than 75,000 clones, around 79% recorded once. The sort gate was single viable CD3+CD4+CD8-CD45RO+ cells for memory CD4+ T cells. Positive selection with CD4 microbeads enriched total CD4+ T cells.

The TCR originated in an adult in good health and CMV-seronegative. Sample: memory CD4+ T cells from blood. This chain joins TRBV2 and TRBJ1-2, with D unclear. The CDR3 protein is CASSESGGLGYGYTF. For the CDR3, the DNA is TGTGCCAGCAGTGAATCAGGTGGTCTCGGCTATGGCTACACCTTC.